This TCR beta chain was identified during a study of CD8 T cells in Susac syndrome. Findings and limits, study-wide: The number of individuals included in the study's TCR sequencing and HLA analysis was acknowledged as relatively small.

Random hexamers were used to reverse transcribe the RNA input (roughly 0.5 to 1 ug). immunoSEQ multiplex PCR amplified TCR beta CDR3 across 54 Vbeta, 13 Jbeta. Via MiXCR, TCRdb re-called the immunoSEQ multiplex PCR reads, giving one row per CDR3 protein. The sample has 40,000 to 55,000 distinct CDR3 sequences; approximately 92% are singletons. This CDR3 is built from 17 residues. Losses at the gene ends were 4 bases for V and 0 bases for J; bases not matched to a gene: 7. The germline V gene has CDR1 LGHNA and CDR2 YSLEER. Concerning this clonotype itself: The antigen remains unidentified.

Controls comprised healthy donors matched for age and sex. Through negative isolation, CD4+ and CD8+ T cells were obtained, while TEMRA cells were enriched using FACS. The chain uses TRBV4-3 and TRBJ2-5; TRBD2 agrees at 11 bases. This receptor was identified in a human donor in good health. Sequences were obtained from CD8+ T cells from PBMCs. The DNA of the CDR3 is TGCGCCAGCAGCCCCGGGACTAGCGGAGGGTACCAAGAGACCCAGTACTTC. Translating gives CASSPGTSGGYQETQYF.